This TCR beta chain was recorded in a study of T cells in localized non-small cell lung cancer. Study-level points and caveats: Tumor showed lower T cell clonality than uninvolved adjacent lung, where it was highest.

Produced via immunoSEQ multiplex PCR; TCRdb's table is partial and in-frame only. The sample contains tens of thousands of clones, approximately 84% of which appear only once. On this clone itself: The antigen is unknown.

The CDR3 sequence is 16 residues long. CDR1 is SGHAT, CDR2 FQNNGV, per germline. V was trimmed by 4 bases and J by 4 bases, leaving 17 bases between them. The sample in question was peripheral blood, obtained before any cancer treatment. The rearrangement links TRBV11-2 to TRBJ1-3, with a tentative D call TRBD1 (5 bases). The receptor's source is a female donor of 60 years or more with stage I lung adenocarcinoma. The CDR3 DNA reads TGTGCCAGCAGCTCACTGGCAGGGAAGGCCGGAAACACCATATATTTT. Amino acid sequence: CASSSLAGKAGNTIYF.